The 4 T cell receptor beta chains given below trace back to one sample, sequenced in a study of CXCR3-negative and CXCR3-positive naive CD8 T cells. Study findings and constraints: CXCR3-positive naive cells had more hydrophobic TRB CDR3s than CXCR3-negative naive cells.

The method, 5' RACE with UMI labels, was used to prepare the TRB cDNA libraries. TCRdb reanalyzed the 5' RACE reads and collapses them to one entry per CDR3 protein, without DNA. The sample's table shows tens of thousands of distinct CDR3 sequences. Their antigen targets remain unknown. The sequenced sample consisted of naive CXCR3+ CD8+ T cells from blood. The subset denotes: CD45RO-CCR7+CD27+CD95- naive CD8+ T cells expressing CXCR3 (TNR3+). Receptor source: a human donor in good health. Some clones in this sample may be carry-over from other donors' samples.

The gene calls are TRBV18 and TRBJ2-5. This CDR3 has 19 residues. Germline V lookup: CDR1 KGHSH, CDR2 LQKENI. The CDR3 sequence: CASSPPVKLPSWPQETQYF.

The V and J genes are TRBV7-8 and TRBJ2-7; there is no DNA to check the TCRdb D call of TRBD1. Germline loops: CDR1 SGHVS, CDR2 FQNEAQ. The CDR3 covers 15 residues. This chain's CDR3 is CASSLEGTPSYEQYF.

The V gene is TRBV14, the J gene TRBJ2-7; the TCRdb D gene call, TRBD1, has no DNA to confirm it. Germline assignment: CDR1 SGHDN and CDR2 FVKESK. The CDR3 loop spans 16 amino acids. This CDR3 reads CASSQDMGAGWYEQYF.

V is TRBV6-5 and J is TRBJ2-7; TCRdb's D call of TRBD2 is untestable without DNA. This CDR3 has 12 amino acids. Germline assignment: CDR1 MNHEY and CDR2 SVGAGI. CDR3 protein: CASRLAGGEQYF.